This T cell receptor (beta chain) was sequenced in a study of control samples from healthy donors and cancer patients. V was clipped by 7 bases and J by 6 bases, with 19 bases between them. Germline-derived CDR1 and CDR2 are MNHEY and SVGAGI. CDR3 size: 15 residues. Assay used: immunoSEQ multiplex PCR; TCRdb lists only in-frame clones, some missing. The sample yields 65,000 to 70,000 clones, approximately 84% seen once. This sequence originates from a woman aged 45-65 years with lung cancer. The chain employs TRBV6-5 and TRBJ1-3, with D possibly matching TRBD1 (6 bases). Sequenced material: PBMCs. The CDR3: CASTPGRGYANTIYF. In nucleotides, the CDR3 is TGTGCCAGCACCCCGGGGAGGGGGTACGCAAACACCATATATTTT.